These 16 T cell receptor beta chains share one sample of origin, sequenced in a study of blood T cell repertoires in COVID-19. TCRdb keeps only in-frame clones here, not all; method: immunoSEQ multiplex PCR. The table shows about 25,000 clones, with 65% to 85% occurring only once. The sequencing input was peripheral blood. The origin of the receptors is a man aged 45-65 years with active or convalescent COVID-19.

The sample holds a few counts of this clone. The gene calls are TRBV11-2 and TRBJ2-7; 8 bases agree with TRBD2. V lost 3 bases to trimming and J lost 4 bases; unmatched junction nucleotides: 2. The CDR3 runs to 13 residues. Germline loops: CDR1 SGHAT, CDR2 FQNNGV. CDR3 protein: CASSLTSEYEQYF. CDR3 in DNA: TGTGCCAGCAGCTTGACTAGCGAATACGAGCAGTACTTC. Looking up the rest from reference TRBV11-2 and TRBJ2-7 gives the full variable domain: EAGVAQSPRYKIIEKRQSVAFWCNPISGHATLYWYQQILGQGPKLLIQFQNNGVVDDSQLPKDRFSAERLKGVDSTLKIQPAKLEDSAVYLCASSLTSEYEQYFGPGTRLTVT.

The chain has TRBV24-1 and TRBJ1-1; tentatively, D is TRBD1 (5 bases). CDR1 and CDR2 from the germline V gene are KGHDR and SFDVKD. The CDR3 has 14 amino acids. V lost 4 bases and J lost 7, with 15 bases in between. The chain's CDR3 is CATSDARTPHEAFF. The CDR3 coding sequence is TGTGCCACCAGTGACGCCCGGACACCGCATGAAGCTTTCTTT.

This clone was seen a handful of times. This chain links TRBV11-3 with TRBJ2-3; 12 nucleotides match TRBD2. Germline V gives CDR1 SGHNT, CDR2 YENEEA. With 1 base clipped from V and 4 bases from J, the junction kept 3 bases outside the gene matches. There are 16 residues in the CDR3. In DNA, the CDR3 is TGTGCCAGCAGCTTAGGGCTAGCGGGAGGGGCAGATACGCAGTATTTT. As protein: CASSLGLAGGADTQYF.

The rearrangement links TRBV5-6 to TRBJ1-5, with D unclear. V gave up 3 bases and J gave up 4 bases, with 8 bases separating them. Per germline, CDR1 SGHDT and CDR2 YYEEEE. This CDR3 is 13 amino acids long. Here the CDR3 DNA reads TGTGCCAGCAGCTCCGACAAGAATCAGCCCCAGCATTTT. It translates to CASSSDKNQPQHF.

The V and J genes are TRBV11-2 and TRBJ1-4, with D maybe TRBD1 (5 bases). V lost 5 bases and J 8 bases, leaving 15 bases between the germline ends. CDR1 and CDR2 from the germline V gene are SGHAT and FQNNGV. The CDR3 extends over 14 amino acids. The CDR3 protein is CASSPNGGREKLFF. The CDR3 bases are TGTGCCAGCAGCCCTAACGGGGGGAGGGAAAAACTGTTTTTT.

The CDR3 protein is CASSLSGLTHYGYTF. The CDR3 coding sequence is TGTGCCAGCAGTTTATCCGGACTCACCCACTATGGCTACACCTTC. The chain couples TRBV27 to TRBJ1-2; the D is unclear. CDR1 and CDR2 (germline): MNHEY, SMNVEV (reference sequence). The CDR3 has 15 residues. Deletions cut 0 bases from V and 3 bases from J, with 11 bases between.

CDR3 sequence (DNA): TGTGCCAGCAGTCCCTCTACGGGGTCGCGCGTCACAGATACGCAGTATTTT. The encoded protein is CASSPSTGSRVTDTQYF. This chain connects TRBV27 to TRBJ2-3, with a possible D match to TRBD2 (5 bases). Trimming took off 5 bases at V and 2 bases at J, with 20 bases between the two ends. This CDR3 contains 17 residues. The germline CDR1 and CDR2 sequences are MNHEY and SMNVEV (reference sequence).

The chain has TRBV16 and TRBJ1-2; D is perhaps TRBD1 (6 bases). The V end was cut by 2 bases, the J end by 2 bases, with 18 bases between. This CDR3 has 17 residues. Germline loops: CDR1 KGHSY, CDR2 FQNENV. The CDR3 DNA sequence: TGTGCCAGCAGCCAACTTCGTGTCCGGGACACCAACTATGGCTACACCTTC. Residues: CASSQLRVRDTNYGYTF.

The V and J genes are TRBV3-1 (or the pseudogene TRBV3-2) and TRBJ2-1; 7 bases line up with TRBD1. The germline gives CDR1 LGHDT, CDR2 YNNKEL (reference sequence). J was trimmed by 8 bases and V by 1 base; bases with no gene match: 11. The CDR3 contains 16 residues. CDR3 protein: CASSQGNTYRGHEQFF. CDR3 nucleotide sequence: TGTGCCAGCAGCCAAGGCAATACATACAGGGGCCATGAGCAGTTCTTC.

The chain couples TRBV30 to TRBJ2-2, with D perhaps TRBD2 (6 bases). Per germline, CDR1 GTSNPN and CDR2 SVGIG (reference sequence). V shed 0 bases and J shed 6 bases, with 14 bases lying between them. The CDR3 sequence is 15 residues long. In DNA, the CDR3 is TGTGCCTGGAGTGTACTAGCTGGGGAACCCGGGGAGCTGTTTTTT. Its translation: CAWSVLAGEPGELFF.

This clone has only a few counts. The CDR3 nucleotides are TGTGCCAGCAGTGCTAGCGGGAGCTACGAGCAGTACTTC. Translating it yields CASSASGSYEQYF. The chain is built from TRBV2 and TRBJ2-7; 10 bases are shared with TRBD2. Germline CDR1 reads SNHLY; CDR2 reads FYNNEI. This CDR3 has 13 residues. V lost 4 bases, J lost 3 bases, and 0 bases stayed unmatched.

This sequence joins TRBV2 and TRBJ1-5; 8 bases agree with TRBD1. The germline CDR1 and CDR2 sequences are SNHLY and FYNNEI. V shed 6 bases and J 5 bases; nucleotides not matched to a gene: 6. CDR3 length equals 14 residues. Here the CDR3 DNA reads TGTGCCAGCAGCCCCACAGGGGGTCATCAGCCCCAGCATTTT. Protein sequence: CASSPTGGHQPQHF. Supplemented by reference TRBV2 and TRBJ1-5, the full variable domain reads EPEVTQTPSHQVTQMGQEVILRCVPISNHLYFYWYRQILGQKVEFLVSFYNNEISEKSEIFDDQFSVERPDGSNFTLKIRSTKLEDSAMYFCASSPTGGHQPQHFGDGTRLSIL.

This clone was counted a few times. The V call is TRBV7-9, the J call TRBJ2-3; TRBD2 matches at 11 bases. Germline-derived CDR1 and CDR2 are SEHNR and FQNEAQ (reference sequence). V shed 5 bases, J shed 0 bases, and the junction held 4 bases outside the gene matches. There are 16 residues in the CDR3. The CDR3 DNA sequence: TGTGCCAGCAGCACATCTAGCGGGGGGAGCACAGATACGCAGTATTTT. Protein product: CASSTSSGGSTDTQYF.

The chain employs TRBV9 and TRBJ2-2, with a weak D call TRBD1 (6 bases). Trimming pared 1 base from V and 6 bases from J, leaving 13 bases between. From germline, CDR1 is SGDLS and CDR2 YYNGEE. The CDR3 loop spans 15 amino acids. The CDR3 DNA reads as TGTGCCAGCAGCGTATACAGGGTTCCGGCCGGGGAGCTGTTTTTT. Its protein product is CASSVYRVPAGELFF.

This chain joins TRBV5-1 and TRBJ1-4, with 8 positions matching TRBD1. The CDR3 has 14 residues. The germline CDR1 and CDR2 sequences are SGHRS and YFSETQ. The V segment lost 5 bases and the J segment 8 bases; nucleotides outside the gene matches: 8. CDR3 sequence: CASRTTGTGEKLFF. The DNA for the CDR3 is TGCGCCAGCAGAACAACCGGGACAGGAGAAAAACTGTTTTTT. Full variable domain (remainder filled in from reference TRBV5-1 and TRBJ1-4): KAGVTQTPRYLIKTRGQQVTLSCSPISGHRSVSWYQQTPGQGLQFLFEYFSETQRNKGNFPGRFSGRQFSNSRSEMNVSTLELGDSALYLCASRTTGTGEKLFFGSGTQLSVL.

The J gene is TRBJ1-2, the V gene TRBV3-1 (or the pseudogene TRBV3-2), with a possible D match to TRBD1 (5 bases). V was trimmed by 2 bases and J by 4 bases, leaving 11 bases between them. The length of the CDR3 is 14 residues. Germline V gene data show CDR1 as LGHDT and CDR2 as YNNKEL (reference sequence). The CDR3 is CASSQPGTGYGYTF. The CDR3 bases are TGTGCCAGCAGCCAACCAGGGACTGGCTATGGCTACACCTTC.